The 9 T cell receptor beta chains reported below all come from one sample, sequenced in a study of control samples from healthy donors and cancer patients (dated by TCRdb to 2018 to 2021). The library came from the immunoSEQ multiplex PCR assay. TCRdb's version of the immuneACCESS table is confined to in-frame rearrangements and falls short of the full clone set. An unresolved V gene accounts for under half of the shortfall where checked; the remainder is of unknown origin. This sample holds 40,000 to 50,000 clones; over 90% were observed only once. 23% of the sample is held by the ten biggest clonotypes. The sequencing sample was made of PBMCs. Source of these receptors: a woman aged 45-60 years with head and neck cancer.

Here the CDR3 reads CASSFSRYYEQYF. Written as DNA, the CDR3 is TGTGCCAGCAGTTTTAGTAGGTACTACGAGCAGTACTTC. The chain carries TRBV28 and TRBJ2-7; D is undetermined. Trimming removed 3 bases at V and 3 bases at J, with 9 bases between. This CDR3 is 13 amino acids long. CDR1 is MDHEN, CDR2 SYDVKM, per germline.

The chain employs TRBV28 and TRBJ2-7, with 7 nucleotides matching TRBD2. Germline assignment: CDR1 MDHEN and CDR2 SYDVKM. This CDR3 has 14 residues. V gave up 3 bases and J gave up 7 bases; unmatched junction bases: 9. The CDR3 is CASSFSLAGEEQYF. CDR3 sequence (DNA): TGTGCCAGCAGTTTTTCGCTCGCGGGAGAAGAGCAGTACTTC.

This sequence joins TRBV28 and TRBJ1-5; 9 bases are shared with TRBD1. J was trimmed by 2 bases and V by 4 bases; bases with no gene match: 9. The CDR3 consists of 17 residues. The germline V gene encodes CDR1 MDHEN and CDR2 SYDVKM. The chain's CDR3 is CASSYANRGLGNQPQHF. CDR3 nucleotides: TGTGCCAGCAGTTACGCAAACAGGGGGCTAGGCAATCAGCCCCAGCATTTT.

The chain joins TRBV6-5 to TRBJ1-2; possible D gene TRBD1, 6 bases. This CDR3 is built from 13 residues. Germline V lookup: CDR1 MNHEY, CDR2 SVGAGI. V was clipped by 6 bases and J by 4 bases, with 12 bases between them. CDR3 loop: CASSLQGTYGYTF. The CDR3, as DNA: TGTGCCAGCAGCCTACAGGGCACCTATGGCTACACCTTC.

V is TRBV5-1 and J is TRBJ2-2; D remains ambiguous. This CDR3 is 15 amino acids long. Germline CDR1 and CDR2: SGHRS and YFSETQ. V lost 4 bases and J 1 base, leaving 11 bases between the germline ends. For the CDR3, the DNA is TGCGCCAGCAGCACGTGGGCAGAGAACACCGGGGAGCTGTTTTTT. It is translated as CASSTWAENTGELFF.

The genes are TRBV9 and TRBJ2-5; 8 bases map to TRBD1. V lost 0 bases, J lost 5 bases, and 6 bases stayed unmatched. In germline, CDR1 is SGDLS, CDR2 YYNGEE. CDR3 length equals 15 residues. The CDR3 protein is CASSVGTGSGETQYF. In DNA form, the CDR3 reads TGTGCCAGCAGCGTAGGGACAGGGTCTGGGGAGACCCAGTACTTC. Full variable domain (outside the CDR3, taken from reference TRBV9 and TRBJ2-5): DSGVTQTPKHLITATGQRVTLRCSPRSGDLSVYWYQQSLDQGLQFLIQYYNGEERAKGNILERFSAQQFPDLHSELNLSSLELGDSALYFCASSVGTGSGETQYFGPGTRLLVL.

This clone was seen a handful of times. The chain recombines TRBV19 with TRBJ2-3; D not resolved. V was shortened by 2 bases and J by 1 base, with 4 bases between the two germline ends. This CDR3 is 13 amino acids long. CDR1 and CDR2 (germline): LNHDA, SQIVND (reference sequence). The CDR3 protein is CASSIQGTDTQYF. CDR3 coding DNA: TGTGCCAGTAGTATACAGGGCACAGATACGCAGTATTTT.

The chain is built from TRBV28 and TRBJ1-2; tentative D call: TRBD1 (6 bases). Germline V CDR1 and CDR2: MDHEN, SYDVKM. The ends were cut back, 4 bases at V and 7 bases at J, with 19 bases in the middle. The CDR3 contains 15 residues. CDR3 in DNA: TGTGCCAGCAGTTCCTCCGGCAGGGGAGGTAGTGGCTACACCTTC. It encodes CASSSSGRGGSGYTF.

This clone showed up just once. This chain joins TRBV18 and TRBJ1-1, with TRBD1 as a possible D gene (5 bases). Germline V gene data show CDR1 as KGHSH and CDR2 as LQKENI. Between the trimmed V and J ends, which lost 3 bases and 0 bases, there was a span of 14 bases. The length of the CDR3 is 16 residues. The chain's CDR3 is CASSPREGRLNTEAFF. The CDR3 DNA is TGTGCCAGCTCACCCCGCGAGGGGAGGTTGAACACTGAAGCTTTCTTT.